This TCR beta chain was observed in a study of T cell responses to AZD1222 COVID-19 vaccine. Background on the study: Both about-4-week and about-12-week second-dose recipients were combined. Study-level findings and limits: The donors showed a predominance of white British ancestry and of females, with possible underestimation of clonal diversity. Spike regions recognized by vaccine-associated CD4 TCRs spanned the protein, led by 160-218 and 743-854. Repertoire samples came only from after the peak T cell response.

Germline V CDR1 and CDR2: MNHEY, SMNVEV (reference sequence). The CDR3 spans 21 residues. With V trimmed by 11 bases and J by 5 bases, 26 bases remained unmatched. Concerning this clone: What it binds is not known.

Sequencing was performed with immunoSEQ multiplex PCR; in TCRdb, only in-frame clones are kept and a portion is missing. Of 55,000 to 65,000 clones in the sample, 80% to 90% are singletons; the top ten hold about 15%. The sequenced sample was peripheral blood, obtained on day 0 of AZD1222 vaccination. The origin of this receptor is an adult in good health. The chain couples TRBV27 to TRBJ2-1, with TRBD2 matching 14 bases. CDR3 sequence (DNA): TGTGCCGGGGCCCAGCCCTTTGGACTAGCGGGGGGCCTTCGGTCCCACAATGAGCAGTTCTTC. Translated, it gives CAGAQPFGLAGGLRSHNEQFF.